This T cell receptor (beta chain) was profiled in a study of blood T cells in healthy people across ages (dated by TCRdb to between 2014 and 2017). Context from the whole study: In model experiments, roughly one uniquely barcoded TCR beta cDNA molecule per two T cells was captured by template switching. The study measured age-related changes in TCR beta repertoire diversity using deep sequencing normalized with unique cDNA molecular identifiers. Four age groups were formed from the donors: young (average approximately 15 years), middle-aged (roughly 38), aged (over 55) and long-lived (less than 85). To avoid experimental bias, donors of different ages were spread randomly across the sequencing lanes. Using the same blood draw, the study looked at two additional independent replicas of 1 million unique cDNA reads for two donors, one aged 18 to 30 and the other aged 80 or older. Study-wide conclusions, independent of this receptor: The percentage of naive T cells measured by flow cytometry correlated strongly with observed TCR beta diversity. The long-lived group showed more naive CD4+ T cells, fewer expanded clones and increased TCR diversity than the aged group, suggesting age selection. Estimates of total diversity based on one million sequenced T cells were regarded as lower bounds and as underestimates. As age increased, observed TCR beta diversity per million T cells dropped in a roughly linear way, and a significant reduction was already evident by age about 40. Because donor CMV infection status was unknown, age-related changes in expanded clonotypes were potentially confounded. Conclusive comparison of naive and antigen-experienced compartments was prevented by the profiling of bulk unsorted PBMCs.

Inclusive of the bounding cysteine and phenylalanine, the CDR3 is 16 residues long. The entry retains the CDR3 DNA only, 48 bases that are in frame from base 1. Donors were a few dozen systemically healthy Caucasian individuals from Russia aged roughly 6 to 90 years. Approximately 9 milliliters of peripheral blood were collected from each donor into EDTA-treated Vacutainer tubes. Ficoll-Paque density-gradient centrifugation was used to isolate PBMCs, with at least 6.5 million per sample. Trizol reagent was used to extract total RNA from PBMCs, with at least 6 micrograms per sample. For every donor, flow cytometry on a PBMC aliquot measured the percentage of naive CD45RAhigh/CD27high T cells. A word on this clonotype: Its target antigen remains unknown. An end of the junction does not agree with germline; a read error may underlie this.

Library preparation used 5' RACE. The run used an Illumina HiSeq 2500. A second PCR of roughly 6 to 11 cycles was run with a J-beta primer mix and a sample-barcoded 5' primer. A template-switch 5' adaptor carrying 12 random nucleotides introduced a unique molecular identifier onto each TCR beta cDNA molecule. Each sample yielded at least 2.5 million CDR3-containing paired-end reads. First-strand cDNA was synthesized from all RNA with the Mint cDNA synthesis kit, primed by a TRBC-specific oligonucleotide. After uracil-DNA glycosylase treatment, a first 18-cycle PCR used universal primers M1SS and BC2_uni_R on all cDNA. In the source study's methods: Normalization of each sample was performed by random selection of 1 million high-quality reads, each carrying a distinct molecular identifier. Instead of being binned into consensus sequences, reads that shared molecular identifiers were thrown out. MiTCR, run with a Q25 quality threshold and the strictest error-elimination algorithm, handled CDR3 identification, clonotype clustering and error correction. A nonparametric unseen species model using Euler transformation provided a lower-bound estimate of total TCR beta diversity. TCRdb ran its own pipeline on the public reads, namely fastp trimming at Q25 and MiXCR clone calling, and kept in-frame beta chains. A single entry per CDR3 protein holds the most common genes and DNA from its merged rows. The V and J calls come from TCRdb's annotation, not from the publication. This sample comprises roughly 2 million distinct CDR3 sequences, around half of them detected only once. The ten largest clones take up roughly 2.1% of the sample.

The sequence came from a woman in her 40s in good health. The sequenced sample consisted of blood. The chain is encoded by TRBV12-3 or TRBV12-4 joined to TRBJ2-5; 10 junctional bases match TRBD2. The sequence in DNA is TGTGCCAGCAGTCTTGCACTAGCGGGGAACCAAGGGACCCAGTACTTC. Its amino acids are CASSLALAGNQGTQYF.